Listed here are 28 T cell receptor beta chains from one sample, sequenced in a study of T cell responses to AZD1222 COVID-19 vaccine. Generated by immunoSEQ multiplex PCR, the TCRdb table keeps only in-frame clones and is missing some. The sample contains some 130,000 clones, under 90% of which appear only once. Sample: peripheral blood, taken on day 0 of AZD1222 vaccination. All receptors come from an adult in good health.

This rearrangement joins TRBV29-1 to TRBJ1-6, with TRBD1 identical over 9 bases. CDR1 is SQVTM and CDR2 is ANQGSEA in the germline V gene. There are 14 residues in the CDR3. V lost 7 bases to trimming and J lost 10 bases; unmatched junction nucleotides: 11. CDR3 protein: CSATTGGAGSPLHF. As DNA, the CDR3 is TGCAGCGCTACTACAGGGGGCGCGGGATCACCCCTCCACTTT.

The chain links TRBV7-9 to TRBJ1-3; D unresolved. V was shortened by 11 bases and J by 1 base, with 15 bases between the two germline ends. CDR1 is SEHNR, CDR2 FQNEAQ, per germline (reference sequence). This CDR3 has 14 amino acids. CDR3 bases: TGTGCCGCACCCAGTTTCGTATCTGGAAACACCATATATTTT. This sequence encodes CAAPSFVSGNTIYF.

This chain uses TRBV7-9 with TRBJ2-7, with unresolved D. Trimming stripped 6 bases from V and 4 bases from J, with 10 bases between. The germline CDR1 and CDR2 sequences are SEHNR and FQNEAQ (reference sequence). The CDR3 consists of 12 residues. CDR3 sequence: CASRGDSYEQYF. CDR3 nucleotides: TGTGCCAGCAGGGGTGATTCTTACGAGCAGTACTTC.

The chain is built from TRBV5-4 and TRBJ1-2; D might be TRBD1 (5 bases). CDR1 is SGHNT, CDR2 YYREEE, per germline (reference sequence). The V and J ends lost 2 bases and 8 bases respectively, with 19 bases between them. This CDR3 comprises 15 residues. The CDR3 sequence is CASSFSWGQMEGYTF. The CDR3 bases are TGTGCCAGCAGCTTCTCTTGGGGCCAGATGGAAGGCTACACCTTC.

This clone was seen a single time. This sequence joins TRBV18 and TRBJ1-1, with D unclear. This CDR3 region has 14 residues. Germline-derived CDR1 and CDR2 are KGHSH and LQKENI. The V end lost 3 bases, the J end lost 3 bases, and 11 bases lay between the germline ends. The CDR3 bases are TGTGCCAGCTCACCCGACAAGACATACACTGAAGCTTTCTTT. Its protein is CASSPDKTYTEAFF.

The gene calls are TRBV11-2 and TRBJ2-6; D call uncertain. Germline-derived CDR1 and CDR2 are SGHAT and FQNNGV. This CDR3 comprises 16 residues. V dropped 6 bases and J dropped 2 bases, with 14 bases sitting between them. The CDR3 loop is CASRPLGSTGANVLTF. CDR3 nucleotide sequence: TGTGCCAGCAGGCCGTTGGGGTCTACTGGGGCCAACGTCCTGACTTTC.

This chain joins TRBV7-7 and TRBJ2-3, with 10 bases matching TRBD2. The CDR3 is 14 residues long. Germline CDR1 is SSHAT and CDR2 is FNYEAQ (reference sequence). The CDR3 DNA reads TGTGCTAGTTCCCCAGCGGGGGGGGCAGATACGCAGTATTTT. Residues: CASSPAGGADTQYF.

The rearrangement joins TRBV9 to TRBJ2-7, with 8 bases aligning to TRBD1. Trimming took 4 bases from V and 0 from J; bases not matched to a gene: 6. The CDR3 totals 15 residues. The germline V gene encodes CDR1 SGDLS and CDR2 YYNGEE. Here the CDR3 reads CASSRGTGPSYEQYF. Written as DNA, the CDR3 is TGTGCCAGCAGCCGTGGGACAGGACCCTCCTACGAGCAGTACTTC.

CDR3: CASSRTGVPYNEQFF. The CDR3, as DNA: TGTGCCAGTTCCCGGACAGGGGTACCCTACAATGAGCAGTTCTTC. The chain has TRBV9 and TRBJ2-1; 9 bases match TRBD1. CDR1 is SGDLS and CDR2 is YYNGEE in the germline V gene. CDR3 length: 15 residues. V shed 8 bases, J shed 2 bases, and the junction held 8 bases outside the gene matches.

The CDR3 loop reads CASSATVYYGYTF. In DNA, the CDR3 is TGTGCCAGTAGTGCGACAGTATACTATGGCTACACCTTC. The chain has TRBV19 and TRBJ1-2; a possible D gene is TRBD1 (5 bases). The CDR3 extends over 13 amino acids. CDR1 and CDR2 (germline): LNHDA, SQIVND (reference sequence). The V end lost 5 bases, the J end lost 3 bases, and 10 bases lay between the germline ends. The full variable domain, completed using reference TRBV19 and TRBJ1-2, is DGGITQSPKYLFRKEGQNVTLSCEQNLNHDAMYWYRQDPGQGLRLIYYSQIVNDFQKGDIAEGYSVSREKKESFPLTVTSAQKNPTAFYLCASSATVYYGYTFGSGTRLTVV.

The chain couples TRBV20-1 to TRBJ1-5; D call uncertain. The CDR3 length is 13 residues. V lost 3 bases, J lost 7 bases, and 13 bases lay in between. The V gene's germline CDR1 is DFQATT and CDR2 SNEGSKA (reference sequence). CDR3 bases: TGCAGTGCTAGTACCACCGGGTTGCAGCCCCAGCATTTT. Translated: CSASTTGLQPQHF.

J is TRBJ2-5 and V is TRBV3-1 (or the pseudogene TRBV3-2), with TRBD2 matching over 9 bases. V lost 2 bases and J lost 4; bases outside the gene matches: 5. Germline CDR1 and CDR2: LGHDT and YNNKEL (reference sequence). The CDR3 sequence is 15 residues long. CDR3 loop: CASSQIAGELETQYF. In DNA form, the CDR3 reads TGTGCCAGCAGCCAAATAGCGGGGGAATTAGAGACCCAGTACTTC.

V and J are TRBV5-1 and TRBJ2-2; no clear D gene. V was trimmed by 5 bases and J by 5 bases, leaving 1 base between them. CDR1 is SGHRS, CDR2 YFSETQ, per germline. The CDR3 consists of 10 residues. This chain's CDR3 is CASRTGELFF. For the CDR3, the DNA is TGCGCCAGCAGAACCGGGGAGCTGTTTTTT.

This clone is a singleton in its sample. J is TRBJ1-6 and V is TRBV12-3 or TRBV12-4; 10 positions match TRBD1. V dropped 8 bases and J dropped 8; count of bases not matched to a gene: 3. The CDR3 runs to 13 residues. The DNA for the CDR3 is TGTGCCAGCGCGGGACAGGGGTATTCACCCCTCCACTTT. Its protein product is CASAGQGYSPLHF.

The chain has TRBV5-1 and TRBJ1-6, with 7 bases matching TRBD1. The CDR3 loop spans 15 amino acids. Looked up from germline, CDR1 is SGHRS and CDR2 is YFSETQ. With 2 bases clipped from V and 7 bases from J, the junction kept 6 bases outside the gene matches. CDR3 region: CASSLYGQENSPLHF. The CDR3 DNA is TGCGCCAGCAGCTTATATGGACAGGAGAATTCACCCCTCCACTTT.

This chain uses TRBV16 with TRBJ1-5; D gene ambiguous. V was cut by 2 bases and J by 6 bases, with 17 bases left in between. Germline CDR1 KGHSY, CDR2 FQNENV. This CDR3 contains 16 residues. DNA for the CDR3: TGTGCCAGCAGCCAACCGACAACCTACCCGACTCAGCCCCAGCATTTT. This codes for CASSQPTTYPTQPQHF.

V and J are TRBV7-8 and TRBJ1-2; tentatively, D is TRBD1 (5 bases). Trimming removed 5 bases from V and 2 bases from J, with 12 bases in between. CDR3 length: 14 residues. Germline V lookup: CDR1 SGHVS, CDR2 FQNEAQ. The CDR3 protein is CASSPWDFNYGYTF. CDR3 bases: TGTGCCAGCAGCCCGTGGGACTTCAACTATGGCTACACCTTC. The whole variable domain, filled in from reference TRBV7-8 and TRBJ1-2, reads GAGVSQSPRYKVAKRGQDVALRCDPISGHVSLFWYQQALGQGPEFLTYFQNEAQLDKSGLPSDRFFAERPEGSVSTLKIQRTQQEDSAVYLCASSPWDFNYGYTFGSGTRLTVV.

The chain employs TRBV29-1 and TRBJ1-2; D is uncertain. Trimming shortened V by 4 bases and J by 7 bases, and 16 bases separated the two germline ends. The CDR3 has 13 residues. Germline lookup yields CDR1 SQVTM and CDR2 ANQGSEA. CDR3: CSVVRGSFGGYTF. DNA for the CDR3: TGCAGCGTTGTCAGAGGATCATTTGGTGGCTACACCTTC.

V gene TRBV3-1 (or the pseudogene TRBV3-2) combines with J gene TRBJ1-5, with TRBD1 identical over 7 bases. Trimming cost V 1 base and J 1 base; bases outside gene matches: 4. Germline assignment: CDR1 LGHDT and CDR2 YNNKEL (reference sequence). CDR3 length: 16 residues. CDR3 amino acids: CASSQGQGVSNQPQHF. The CDR3 coding sequence is TGTGCCAGCAGCCAAGGACAGGGCGTCAGCAATCAGCCCCAGCATTTT.

The V and J genes are TRBV5-1 and TRBJ1-1; a weak D match, TRBD1 (6 bases). Germline V gene data show CDR1 as SGHRS and CDR2 as YFSETQ. Between the trimmed V and J ends, which lost 0 bases and 6 bases, there was a span of 12 bases. The CDR3 length is 14 residues. The DNA for the CDR3 is TGCGCCAGCAGCTTGGCGGGGGGGCTGGCTGAAGCTTTCTTT. It codes for CASSLAGGLAEAFF.

This sequence joins TRBV12-2 and TRBJ1-1; TRBD1, the table's D call, lacks a check against the DNA. TRBV12-2 is a pseudogene locus. The CDR3 is 14 amino acids. CDR3 residues: CASPWTAQNTEAFF. The CDR3, as DNA: TGTGCAAGTCCCTGGACAGCCCAGAACACTGAAGCTTTCTTT.

This sequence joins TRBV6-5 and TRBJ2-3; D uncertain. With 6 bases removed from V and 0 bases from J, the gap between germline ends came to 10 bases. The CDR3 runs to 14 residues. Germline V gives CDR1 MNHEY, CDR2 SVGAGI. The CDR3 DNA reads TGTGCCAGCAGGATCGGCGGTAGCACAGATACGCAGTATTTT. Protein product: CASRIGGSTDTQYF.

This chain joins TRBV7-2 and TRBJ1-1; no firm D call. Germline loops: CDR1 SGHTA, CDR2 FQGNSA. V was pared by 5 bases and J by 4 bases, with 5 bases between. This CDR3 is 11 amino acids long. In nucleotides, the CDR3 is TGTGCCAGCAGCCCAGCCACTGAAGCTTTCTTT. This encodes CASSPATEAFF. Together with reference TRBV7-2 and TRBJ1-1, the CDR3 gives the full variable domain: GAGVSQSPSNKVTEKGKDVELRCDPISGHTALYWYRQSLGQGLEFLIYFQGNSAPDKSGLPSDRFSAERTGGSVSTLTIQRTQQEDSAVYLCASSPATEAFFGQGTRLTVV.

This clone was seen once. J is TRBJ2-7 and V is TRBV7-6, with TRBD1 matching over 9 bases. V was pared by 2 bases and J by 3 bases, with 5 bases of the junction left unmatched. The germline V gene encodes CDR1 SGHVS and CDR2 FNYEAQ. CDR3 size: 15 residues. Here the CDR3 DNA reads TGTGCCAGCAGCTTAACCTACAGGGGGCACTACGAGCAGTACTTC. Its protein product is CASSLTYRGHYEQYF.

This chain joins TRBV7-9 and TRBJ2-5; no firm D call. The V end was cut by 1 base, the J end by 1 base, with 4 bases between. The CDR3 runs 13 residues. CDR1 SEHNR and CDR2 FQNEAQ come from the germline V gene (reference sequence). In nucleotides, the CDR3 is TGTGCCAGCAGCTTAGGGTCCCAAGAGACCCAGTACTTC. Its protein is CASSLGSQETQYF. Based on the CDR3 plus reference TRBV7-9 and TRBJ2-5, the full variable domain is DTGVSQNPRHKITKRGQNVTFRCDPISEHNRLYWYRQTLGQGPEFLTYFQNEAQLEKSRLLSDRFSAERPKGSFSTLEIQRTEQGDSAMYLCASSLGSQETQYFGPGTRLLVL.

V and J are TRBV20-1 and TRBJ1-1; the D is unclear. The ends were cut back, 3 bases at V and 1 base at J, with 15 bases in the middle. Per the germline V gene, CDR1 is DFQATT and CDR2 is SNEGSKA (reference sequence). The CDR3 consists of 15 residues. The CDR3: CSASRIPLPNTEAFF. The CDR3 DNA sequence: TGCAGTGCTAGTAGGATCCCCCTACCGAACACTGAAGCTTTCTTT.

This rearrangement joins TRBV12-5 to TRBJ1-1, with D hard to call. CDR1 and CDR2 (germline): LGHNT, FRNRAP. V lost 4 bases to trimming and J lost 4 bases, with 7 bases between them. This CDR3 is built from 12 residues. The CDR3 loop is CASGSLGTEAFF. DNA of the CDR3: TGTGCTAGTGGTTCCCTGGGCACTGAAGCTTTCTTT.

The chain links TRBV19 to TRBJ1-6; D remains unclear. V was clipped by 4 bases and J by 7 bases, with 8 bases between them. The CDR3 extends over 13 amino acids. Per the germline V gene, CDR1 is LNHDA and CDR2 is SQIVND (reference sequence). The CDR3 region has the DNA TGTGCCAGTAGTACCGGCATGAATTCACCCCTCCACTTT. Its protein is CASSTGMNSPLHF.